The subject of this entry is one T cell receptor beta chain. The target antigen is unknown. CDR3 length: 15 residues. Trimming at V came to 5 bases and at J to 5 bases, leaving 7 bases not matched to a gene. CDR1 is SGHVS and CDR2 is FQNEAQ in the germline V gene. This record comes from a study of fetal regulatory T cell absence and autoimmunity. Study-level background: The IPEX patients lacked clinical diabetes but had exocrine pancreas autoimmunity.

Findings and limits, study-wide: Antigen-driven pancreatic autoimmunity before birth in IPEX was inferred from oligoclonal enrichment. Cord blood and pancreas showed broadly similar TRB gene family usage.

Assay used: immunoSEQ multiplex PCR; TCRdb lists only in-frame clones, some missing. The sample contains 95,000 to 100,000 clones, approximately 75% of which appear only once. This sequence joins TRBV7-8 and TRBJ2-5; 11 nucleotides align to TRBD2. The sample comprised pancreas tissue. The receptor's source is a male donor with IPEX syndrome. CDR3 DNA: TGTGCCAGCAGCCCCCTAGCGGGGGGTTCGGAGACCCAGTACTTC. It encodes CASSPLAGGSETQYF.